The source of this T cell receptor (beta chain) is a study of shared T cell receptors in the human thymus. The CDR3 totals 17 residues. J lost 1 base, V lost 1 base, and 5 bases had no gene match. The germline V gene encodes CDR1 KGHSH and CDR2 LQKENI. Assay used: immunoSEQ multiplex PCR; TCRdb lists only in-frame clones, some missing. The profile shows about 660,000 clones, approximately 90% of them singletons. The table lists this clone with a count of one. Another study also made use of these data, one on human thymus T cells. Turning to that study: It was from resections taken during corrective heart surgery that the thymus tissue came. In thymic and blood repertoires alike, V and J usage looked biased. A high degree of thymic repertoire overlap among unrelated individuals was reported in related research.

The chain is built from TRBV18 and TRBJ2-5, with 11 bases aligning to TRBD2. The TCR originated in a boy younger than two with a congenital heart defect. Sample: thymocytes. In DNA, the CDR3 is TGTGCCAGCTCACCACTAACTAGCGGGAGTCCCCAAGAGACCCAGTACTTC. Protein sequence: CASSPLTSGSPQETQYF. Supplemented by reference TRBV18 and TRBJ2-5, the full variable domain reads NAGVMQNPRHLVRRRGQEARLRCSPMKGHSHVYWYRQLPEEGLKFMVYLQKENIIDESGMPKERFSAEFPKEGPSILRIQQVVRGDSAAYFCASSPLTSGSPQETQYFGPGTRLLVL.